Below, 31 T cell receptor beta chains from the same sample are listed, as sequenced in a study of T-cell reconstitution after alpha-beta-depleted transplantation in children listed by TCRdb under 2016. The time point label of this sample denotes: day 60 (about 2 months) after transplantation. Per the publication, the treatment or condition label means: allogeneic hematopoietic cell transplantation with graft depleted of TCRalphabeta T cells and CD19 B cells. Receptor libraries were prepared by PCR. Reads for this sample came from an Illumina HiSeq 2500. TCR libraries were prepared with molecular barcoding, using unique molecular identifiers to normalize TCRbeta repertoire quantification. Using fastp at Q25 and MiXCR, TCRdb reprocessed the public reads and kept productive beta chains. For every CDR3 protein sequence, its rows merge into one entry that carries the most common genes and DNA. The sample table holds 45,000 to 55,000 distinct CDR3 sequences, of which around 9.2% were seen once. Jointly, the top ten make up approximately 25% of the sample.

The source material was PBMCs, mostly from graft donor cells, sampled 60 days after TCRalphabeta/CD19-depleted stem cell transplant. Every receptor here comes from a male patient aged 2 to 10 who had a stem cell transplant for chronic granulomatous disease, so the T cells may come from the graft donor.

This clonotype has a count of ten or more. The J gene is TRBJ2-7, the V gene TRBV12-3 or TRBV12-4; D tentatively reads TRBD1 or TRBD2 (5 bases each). The CDR3 extends over 14 amino acids. The V end was cut by 6 bases, the J end by 5 bases, with 17 bases between. The CDR3 DNA is TGTGCCAGCAGGGGTGGGGCTAGCATCAACGAGCAGTACTTC. Translation gives CASRGGASINEQYF.

In its sample, this clonotype ranks as medium-sized. V gene TRBV20-1 combines with J gene TRBJ2-7; 10 bases fit TRBD1. V shed 1 base, J shed 2 bases, and the junction held 2 bases outside the gene matches. CDR3 length: 14 amino acids. Per the germline V gene, CDR1 is DFQATT and CDR2 is SNEGSKA (reference sequence). The CDR3 DNA reads as TGCAGTGCTAGAGTTGACAGGGGGCCCTACGAGCAGTACTTC. Protein: CSARVDRGPYEQYF.

This clonotype was detected ten times or more. This rearrangement joins TRBV5-5 to TRBJ1-5; the match to TRBD1 covers 11 bases. Germline loops: CDR1 SGHKS, CDR2 YYEKEE (reference sequence). This CDR3 spans 16 amino acids. V was clipped by 1 base and J by 6 bases; unmatched bases: 6. Here the CDR3 reads CASSLSGGTGGQPQHF. The DNA for the CDR3 is TGTGCCAGCAGCTTGTCGGGGGGGACAGGGGGTCAGCCCCAGCATTTT.

This clonotype appeared many times. V and J are TRBV27 and TRBJ2-1; D unresolved. Looked up from germline, CDR1 is MNHEY and CDR2 is SMNVEV (reference sequence). Trimming took off 5 bases at V and 4 bases at J, with 18 bases between the two ends. The CDR3 spans 16 residues. DNA for the CDR3: TGTGCCAGCAGTCGAGTACGCTCATCCTATTACAATGAGCAGTTCTTC. The encoded protein is CASSRVRSSYYNEQFF.

By proportion, this clonotype is medium-sized. The rearrangement joins TRBV20-1 to TRBJ2-1; 10 positions match TRBD2. The germline CDR1 and CDR2 sequences are DFQATT and SNEGSKA (reference sequence). V lost 0 bases and J lost 3; bases outside the gene matches: 5. This CDR3 is 16 amino acids long. CDR3 in amino acids: CSARDLGTSVYNEQFF. CDR3 nucleotides: TGCAGTGCTAGAGATTTGGGGACTAGCGTCTACAATGAGCAGTTCTTC.

This clonotype was counted at least ten times. The rearrangement links TRBV27 to TRBJ2-7; TRBD1 might be the D (5 bases). The CDR3 totals 13 residues. Germline V gene lookup returns CDR1 MNHEY and CDR2 SMNVEV (reference sequence). The germline V and J ends were trimmed by 4 bases and 3 bases, with 10 bases remaining between them. The CDR3 region is CASSSGKGYEQYF. CDR3 nucleotide sequence: TGTGCCAGCAGTTCAGGGAAGGGCTACGAGCAGTACTTC.

This clonotype was counted only a few times. The chain has TRBV6-5 and TRBJ1-2; D is ambiguous. Germline V gene sequence: CDR1 MNHEY, CDR2 SVGAGI. This CDR3 has 15 amino acids. Trimming cost V 0 bases and J 3 bases, with 11 bases left between them. CDR3 region: CASSYSTGGYYGYTF. The CDR3, as DNA: TGTGCCAGCAGTTACTCCACCGGCGGCTACTATGGCTACACCTTC.

Comment on this clonotype: The CDR3 does not end in the conserved phenylalanine or tryptophan, so this is likely a read error. The chain recombines TRBV27 with TRBJ1-6; no clear D gene. Trimming took off 3 bases at V and 6 bases at J, with 6 bases between the two ends. The CDR3 extends over 13 amino acids. CDR1 and CDR2 from the germline V gene are MNHEY and SMNVEV (reference sequence). The CDR3 coding sequence is TGTGCCAGCAGTTTCGGAGGTAATTCACCCCTCCACCTT. Its translation: CASSFGGNSPLHL.

There are many counts of this clonotype. V gene TRBV12-3 or TRBV12-4 combines with J gene TRBJ1-3, with a possible D match to TRBD1 (6 bases). The CDR3 sequence is 16 residues long. The V end lost 7 bases, the J end lost 0 bases, and 16 bases lay between the germline ends. Here the CDR3 reads CASTEPGQSSGNTIYF. In DNA form, the CDR3 reads TGTGCCAGCACTGAACCGGGACAAAGCTCTGGAAACACCATATATTTT.

This clonotype was found many times. The rearrangement uses TRBV20-1 and TRBJ2-5; a weak D match, TRBD2 (7 bases). Germline V lookup: CDR1 DFQATT, CDR2 SNEGSKA (reference sequence). This CDR3 spans 16 amino acids. V lost 0 bases and J 5 bases, leaving 19 bases between the germline ends. CDR3 nucleotides: TGCAGTGCTAGAGACCTACAGGGTTCCGGGGGGGAGACCCAGTACTTC. It codes for CSARDLQGSGGETQYF.

This clonotype was seen a handful of times. CDR3 region: CSAGTASQETQYF. The CDR3 DNA is TGCAGCGCCGGGACAGCTAGTCAAGAGACCCAGTACTTC. The V call is TRBV29-1, the J call TRBJ2-5; 7 positions match TRBD1. This CDR3 comprises 13 residues. V shed 7 bases, J shed 2 bases, and the junction held 7 bases outside the gene matches. The germline CDR1 and CDR2 sequences are SQVTM and ANQGSEA.

This clonotype was seen a few times. The V call is TRBV20-1, the J call TRBJ1-2; the D gene is possibly TRBD1 (6 bases). Trimming shortened V by 6 bases and J by 4 bases, and 21 bases separated the two germline ends. This CDR3 comprises 15 residues. Germline CDR1 reads DFQATT; CDR2 reads SNEGSKA (reference sequence). The CDR3 DNA follows: TGCAGTGCCCGGGACATGGGCTCAAGGGGCTATGGCTACACCTTC. Its protein is CSARDMGSRGYGYTF.

Of note for this clonotype: This may stem from a read error, because a much larger clone lies one nucleotide away. V is TRBV7-9 and J is TRBJ1-1; D ambiguous. This CDR3 comprises 13 residues. Germline values: CDR1 SEHNR, CDR2 FQNEAQ (reference sequence). V dropped 2 bases and J dropped 4 bases, with 8 bases sitting between them. CDR3 coding DNA: TGTGCCAGCAGCTTATTGGGGAGCACTGAAGCTTTCTTT. Amino acid sequence: CASSLLGSTEAFF.

This chain uses TRBV6-1 with TRBJ2-7, with 7 bases identical to TRBD2. V trimming: 4 bases; J trimming: 4 bases; junction bases outside the gene matches: 13. This CDR3 has 16 amino acids. CDR1 is MNHNS and CDR2 is SASEGT in the germline V gene. The CDR3 spells CASSARGVGLRYEQYF. The CDR3 DNA sequence: TGTGCCAGCAGTGCCCGGGGGGTCGGGCTCCGGTACGAGCAGTACTTC.

This clonotype was picked up many times. V usage is TRBV20-1 and J usage is TRBJ2-7; TRBD2 agrees at 12 bases. The V and J ends lost 6 bases and 3 bases, in that order; junction bases with no gene match: 9. The CDR3 extends over 15 amino acids. Germline V lookup: CDR1 DFQATT, CDR2 SNEGSKA (reference sequence). CDR3 protein: CSATPLAGGSYEQYF. The DNA of the CDR3 is TGCAGTGCCACCCCGCTAGCGGGAGGGAGCTACGAGCAGTACTTC.

This clonotype occurred many times. J is TRBJ2-7 and V is TRBV7-9; D is unresolved. CDR1 SEHNR and CDR2 FQNEAQ come from the germline V gene (reference sequence). This CDR3 is 11 amino acids long. With 8 bases removed from V and 7 bases from J, the gap between germline ends came to 12 bases. The CDR3 region is CASGRLSEQYF. CDR3 nucleotide sequence: TGTGCCAGCGGACGCCTCTCGGAGCAGTACTTC. The complete variable domain, with remaining parts taken from reference TRBV7-9 and TRBJ2-7, reads DTGVSQNPRHKITKRGQNVTFRCDPISEHNRLYWYRQTLGQGPEFLTYFQNEAQLEKSRLLSDRFSAERPKGSFSTLEIQRTEQGDSAMYLCASGRLSEQYFGPGTRLTVT.

This clonotype was counted at least ten times. The V and J genes are TRBV28 and TRBJ2-1; possible D gene TRBD2, 5 bases. Per the germline V gene, CDR1 is MDHEN and CDR2 is SYDVKM. V was cut by 7 bases and J by 7 bases, with 23 bases left in between. The CDR3 has 16 residues. CDR3 sequence (DNA): TGTGCCAGCACTAGTCCGCCGGCTACGGACTTTAATGAGCAGTTCTTC. This gives the protein CASTSPPATDFNEQFF.

This clonotype was seen repeatedly, ten times or more. This rearrangement joins TRBV6-1 to TRBJ1-1; 7 positions agree with TRBD1. The CDR3 is 15 amino acids. The germline V gene encodes CDR1 MNHNS and CDR2 SASEGT. The V and J ends lost 6 bases and 6 bases, in that order; junction bases with no gene match: 13. CDR3 amino acids: CASSVQTGARAEAFF. CDR3 nucleotide sequence: TGTGCCAGCAGCGTCCAAACAGGGGCCAGGGCTGAAGCTTTCTTT.

This clonotype occurred many times. V and J are TRBV20-1 and TRBJ2-7; D is tentatively TRBD1 or TRBD2 (5 bases each). Per germline, CDR1 DFQATT and CDR2 SNEGSKA (reference sequence). This CDR3 comprises 12 residues. Trimming took off 6 bases at V and 2 bases at J, with 11 bases between the two ends. CDR3 region: CSAKMGPYEQYF. Here the CDR3 DNA reads TGCAGTGCCAAGATGGGACCCTACGAGCAGTACTTC.

This clonotype was detected many times. J is TRBJ2-1 and V is TRBV24-1, with unresolved D. This CDR3 contains 13 residues. Per the germline V gene, CDR1 is KGHDR and CDR2 is SFDVKD. V lost 1 base and J lost 10, with 10 bases in between. The CDR3 bases are TGTGCCACCAGTGATTTAAGAGGCTGGGAGCAGTTCTTC. It translates to CATSDLRGWEQFF.

This chain uses TRBV7-6 with TRBJ2-1, with D uncertain. The V gene's germline CDR1 is SGHVS and CDR2 FNYEAQ. Trimming cost V 2 bases and J 6 bases, with 5 bases left between them. The CDR3 loop spans 12 amino acids. CDR3: CASSLLTNEQFF. The CDR3 nucleotides are TGTGCCAGCAGCTTACTCACCAATGAGCAGTTCTTC.

Ten or more counts support this clonotype. The chain joins TRBV27 to TRBJ2-1; tentative D call: TRBD2 (6 bases). The germline gives CDR1 MNHEY, CDR2 SMNVEV (reference sequence). V was trimmed by 3 bases and J by 8 bases, leaving 14 bases between them. The CDR3 runs 14 residues. CDR3 loop: CASSFPGSFYEQFF. CDR3 DNA sequence: TGTGCCAGCAGTTTCCCCGGGAGTTTCTATGAGCAGTTCTTC.

There are a few counts of this clonotype. V gene TRBV29-1 combines with J gene TRBJ1-1, with D unresolved. The ends were cut back, 0 bases at V and 5 bases at J, with 7 bases in the middle. CDR1 is SQVTM and CDR2 is ANQGSEA in the germline V gene. The CDR3 is 12 residues long. The CDR3 region has the DNA TGCAGCGTTGAAGATGGAGGGACTGAAGCTTTCTTT. Protein: CSVEDGGTEAFF.

This clonotype has ten or more counts. The rearrangement uses TRBV28 and TRBJ2-5; D may match TRBD1 or TRBD2 (5 bases each). V shed 2 bases and J shed 5 bases, with 15 bases lying between them. This CDR3 has 15 residues. Looked up from germline, CDR1 is MDHEN and CDR2 is SYDVKM. The CDR3 DNA reads TGTGCCAGCAGTTTAGGGGGACGGGGCTTGGAGACCCAGTACTTC. Protein sequence: CASSLGGRGLETQYF. Full variable domain (remainder filled in from reference TRBV28 and TRBJ2-5): DVKVTQSSRYLVKRTGEKVFLECVQDMDHENMFWYRQDPGLGLRLIYFSYDVKMKEKGDIPEGYSVSREKKERFSLILESASTNQTSMYLCASSLGGRGLETQYFGPGTRLLVL.

In its sample, this clonotype was seen many times. V and J are TRBV7-9 and TRBJ1-4; D call uncertain. Trimming shortened V by 5 bases and J by 0 bases, and 16 bases separated the two germline ends. Germline V CDR1 and CDR2: SEHNR, FQNEAQ (reference sequence). This CDR3 is 17 amino acids long. This CDR3 reads CASSPAGGCSTNEKLFF. The CDR3 DNA follows: TGTGCCAGCAGCCCAGCGGGAGGTTGCTCAACTAATGAAAAACTGTTTTTT. Complete variable domain (other parts from reference TRBV7-9 and TRBJ1-4): DTGVSQNPRHKITKRGQNVTFRCDPISEHNRLYWYRQTLGQGPEFLTYFQNEAQLEKSRLLSDRFSAERPKGSFSTLEIQRTEQGDSAMYLCASSPAGGCSTNEKLFFGSGTQLSVL.

This clonotype was picked up many times. The genes are TRBV27 and TRBJ1-5, with unresolved D. CDR3 size: 13 residues. Deletions cut 8 bases from V and 1 base from J, with 9 bases between. Germline V gene sequence: CDR1 MNHEY, CDR2 SMNVEV (reference sequence). CDR3 protein: CASATASNQPQHF. The CDR3 DNA is TGTGCCAGCGCCACAGCCAGCAATCAGCCCCAGCATTTT.

This clonotype was seen ten or more times. CDR3 amino acids: CASSLTGSNYGYTF. CDR3 nucleotide sequence: TGCGCCAGCAGCTTGACAGGGTCTAACTATGGCTACACCTTC. This sequence joins TRBV5-1 and TRBJ1-2; perhaps TRBD1 as D (6 bases). V dropped 1 base and J dropped 0 bases, with 7 bases sitting between them. Germline V CDR1 and CDR2: SGHRS, YFSETQ. This CDR3 region has 14 residues.

Comments on this clonotype: This may come from a read error, since a much larger clone is one base off. The CDR3 end shows no conserved phenylalanine or tryptophan, and so a read error is likely. CDR3 sequence (DNA): TGTGCCAGCAGCGGACAGGAGCAGTTCCTC. Residues: CASSGQEQFL. The gene calls are TRBV9 and TRBJ2-1, with a weak D call TRBD1 (5 bases). Germline V gene lookup returns CDR1 SGDLS and CDR2 YYNGEE. V was clipped by 3 bases and J by 10 bases, with 5 bases between them. The CDR3 covers 10 residues.

This clonotype was observed many times. The genes are TRBV12-3 or TRBV12-4 and TRBJ1-5; 7 nucleotides agree with TRBD1. Trimming took 6 bases from V and 3 from J; bases not matched to a gene: 5. This CDR3 spans 14 amino acids. In DNA, the CDR3 is TGTGCCAGCAGGATCGGACAGGCCAATCAGCCCCAGCATTTT. This encodes CASRIGQANQPQHF.

The chain recombines TRBV6-1 with TRBJ1-1; 9 bases align to TRBD1. Looked up from germline, CDR1 is MNHNS and CDR2 is SASEGT. The ends lost 5 bases at V and 0 bases at J; junction bases unmatched: 7. There are 16 residues in the CDR3. Here the CDR3 reads CASSNTGGWMNTEAFF. The CDR3 DNA reads as TGTGCCAGCAGTAATACAGGGGGCTGGATGAACACTGAAGCTTTCTTT.

This clonotype was found many times. This sequence joins TRBV28 and TRBJ2-7; D possibly corresponds to TRBD1 (6 bases). The CDR3 extends over 15 amino acids. V lost 6 bases and J 3 bases, leaving 18 bases between the germline ends. CDR1 and CDR2 from the germline V gene are MDHEN and SYDVKM. The CDR3 DNA reads as TGTGCCAGCAGGCCCAGTGGTAGAGGGGGCTACGAGCAGTACTTC. Amino acids: CASRPSGRGGYEQYF. Full variable domain (remainder filled in from reference TRBV28 and TRBJ2-7): DVKVTQSSRYLVKRTGEKVFLECVQDMDHENMFWYRQDPGLGLRLIYFSYDVKMKEKGDIPEGYSVSREKKERFSLILESASTNQTSMYLCASRPSGRGGYEQYFGPGTRLTVT.